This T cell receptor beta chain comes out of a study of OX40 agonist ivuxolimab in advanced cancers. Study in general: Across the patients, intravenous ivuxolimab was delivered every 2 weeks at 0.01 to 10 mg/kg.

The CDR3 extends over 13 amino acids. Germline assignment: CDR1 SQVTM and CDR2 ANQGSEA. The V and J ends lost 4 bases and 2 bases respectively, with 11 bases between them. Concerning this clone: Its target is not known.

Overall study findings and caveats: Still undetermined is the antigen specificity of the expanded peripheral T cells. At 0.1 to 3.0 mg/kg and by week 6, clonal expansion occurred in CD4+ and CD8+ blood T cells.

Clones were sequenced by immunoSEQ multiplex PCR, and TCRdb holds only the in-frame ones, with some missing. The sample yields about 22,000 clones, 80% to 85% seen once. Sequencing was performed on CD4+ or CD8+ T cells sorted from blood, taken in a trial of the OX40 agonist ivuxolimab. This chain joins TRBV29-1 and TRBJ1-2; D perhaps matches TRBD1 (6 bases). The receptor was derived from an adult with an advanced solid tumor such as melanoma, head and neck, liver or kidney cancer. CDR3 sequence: CSVVFQGNYGYTF. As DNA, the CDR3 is TGCAGCGTTGTCTTTCAGGGGAACTATGGCTACACCTTC.